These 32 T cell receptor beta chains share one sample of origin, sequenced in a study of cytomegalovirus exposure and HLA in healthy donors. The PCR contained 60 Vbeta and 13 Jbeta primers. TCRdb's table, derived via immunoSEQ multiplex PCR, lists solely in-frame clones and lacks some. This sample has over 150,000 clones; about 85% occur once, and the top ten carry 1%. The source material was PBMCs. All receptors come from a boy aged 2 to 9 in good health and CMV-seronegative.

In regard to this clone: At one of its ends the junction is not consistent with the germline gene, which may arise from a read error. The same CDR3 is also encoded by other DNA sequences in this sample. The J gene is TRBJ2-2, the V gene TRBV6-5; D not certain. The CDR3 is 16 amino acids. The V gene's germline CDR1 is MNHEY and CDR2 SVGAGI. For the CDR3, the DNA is TGTGCCAGCAGCTACTCGAAACTAACGAACACCGGGGAGCTGTTTTTT. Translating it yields CASSYSKLTNTGELFF.

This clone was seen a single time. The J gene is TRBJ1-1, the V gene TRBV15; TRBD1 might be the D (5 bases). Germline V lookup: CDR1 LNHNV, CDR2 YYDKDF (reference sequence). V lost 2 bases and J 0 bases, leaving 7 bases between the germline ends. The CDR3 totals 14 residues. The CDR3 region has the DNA TGTGCCACCAGCAGAAGACAGATGAACACTGAAGCTTTCTTT. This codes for CATSRRQMNTEAFF.

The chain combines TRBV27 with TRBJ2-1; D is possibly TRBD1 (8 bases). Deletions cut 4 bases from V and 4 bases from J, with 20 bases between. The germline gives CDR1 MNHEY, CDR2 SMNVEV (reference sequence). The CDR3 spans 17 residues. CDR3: CASSSGGTAGLYNEQFF. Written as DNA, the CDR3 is TGTGCCAGCAGTTCAGGGGGCACAGCGGGACTATACAATGAGCAGTTCTTC.

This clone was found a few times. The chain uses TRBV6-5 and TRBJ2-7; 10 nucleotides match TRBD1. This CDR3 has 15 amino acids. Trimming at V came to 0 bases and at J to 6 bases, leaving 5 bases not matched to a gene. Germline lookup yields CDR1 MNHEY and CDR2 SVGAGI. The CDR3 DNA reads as TGTGCCAGCAGTTACTCCGGGACAGGGGTAGGCGAGCAGTACGTC. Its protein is CASSYSGTGVGEQYV.

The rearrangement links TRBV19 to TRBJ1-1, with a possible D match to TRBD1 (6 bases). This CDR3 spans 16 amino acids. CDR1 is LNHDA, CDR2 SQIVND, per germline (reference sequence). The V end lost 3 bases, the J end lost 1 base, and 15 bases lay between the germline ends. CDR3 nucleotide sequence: TGTGCCAGTAGTATTTCAGGGGCGGGAGCGAACACTGAAGCTTTCTTT. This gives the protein CASSISGAGANTEAFF.

CDR3 in DNA: TGTGCCAGCAGTCTCCGGGACAGGGTTGCGTGGACTGAAGCTTTCTTT. This gives the protein CASSLRDRVAWTEAFF. The chain recombines TRBV2 with TRBJ1-1; 9 nucleotides line up with TRBD1. CDR1 SNHLY and CDR2 FYNNEI come from the germline V gene. The CDR3 has 16 amino acids. The J segment lost 5 bases and the V segment lost 5 bases, leaving 12 bases of the junction unmatched.

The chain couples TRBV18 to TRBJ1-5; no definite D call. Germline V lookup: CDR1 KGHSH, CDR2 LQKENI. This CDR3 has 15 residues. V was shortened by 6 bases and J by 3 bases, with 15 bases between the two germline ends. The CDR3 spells CASSSGNVLNQPQHF. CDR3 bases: TGTGCCAGCTCGTCCGGGAACGTTCTCAATCAGCCCCAGCATTTT.

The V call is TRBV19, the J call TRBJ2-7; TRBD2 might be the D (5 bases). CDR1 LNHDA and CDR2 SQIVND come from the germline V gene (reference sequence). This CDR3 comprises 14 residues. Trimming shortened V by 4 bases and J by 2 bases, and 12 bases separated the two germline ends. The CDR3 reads CASSTLGIPYEQYF. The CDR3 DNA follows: TGTGCCAGTAGTACCCTCGGGATTCCCTACGAGCAGTACTTC.

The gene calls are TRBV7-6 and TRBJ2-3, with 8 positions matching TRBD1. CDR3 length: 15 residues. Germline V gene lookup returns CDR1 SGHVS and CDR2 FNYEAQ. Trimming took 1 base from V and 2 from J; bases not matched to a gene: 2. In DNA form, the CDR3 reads TGTGCCAGCAGCTTAGGGACAGGGACCACAGATACGCAGTATTTT. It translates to CASSLGTGTTDTQYF.

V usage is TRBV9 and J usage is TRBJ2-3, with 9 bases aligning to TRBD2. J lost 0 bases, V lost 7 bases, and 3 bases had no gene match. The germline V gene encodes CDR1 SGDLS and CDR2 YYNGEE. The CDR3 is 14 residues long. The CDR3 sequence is CASQSGRSTDTQYF. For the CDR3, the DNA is TGTGCCAGCCAAAGCGGGAGGAGCACAGATACGCAGTATTTT.

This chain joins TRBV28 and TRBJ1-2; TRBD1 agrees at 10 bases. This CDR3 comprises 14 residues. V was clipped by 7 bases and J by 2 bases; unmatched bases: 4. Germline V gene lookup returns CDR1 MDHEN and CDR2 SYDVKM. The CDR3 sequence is CASNGQGVNYGYTF. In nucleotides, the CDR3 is TGTGCCAGCAACGGACAGGGGGTAAACTATGGCTACACCTTC.

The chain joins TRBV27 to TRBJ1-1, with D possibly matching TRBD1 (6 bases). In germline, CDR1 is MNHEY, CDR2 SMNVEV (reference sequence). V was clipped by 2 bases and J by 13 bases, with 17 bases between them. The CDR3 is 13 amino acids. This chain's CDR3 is CASSLRGVGADFF. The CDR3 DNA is TGTGCCAGCAGTTTAAGAGGGGTGGGGGCGGATTTCTTT.

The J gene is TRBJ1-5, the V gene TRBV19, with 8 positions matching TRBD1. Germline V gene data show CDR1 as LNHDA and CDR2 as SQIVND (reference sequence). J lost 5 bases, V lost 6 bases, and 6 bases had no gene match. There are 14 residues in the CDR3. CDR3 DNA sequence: TGTGCCAGTAGCCTGACAGGGGACCATCAGCCCCAGCATTTT. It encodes CASSLTGDHQPQHF.

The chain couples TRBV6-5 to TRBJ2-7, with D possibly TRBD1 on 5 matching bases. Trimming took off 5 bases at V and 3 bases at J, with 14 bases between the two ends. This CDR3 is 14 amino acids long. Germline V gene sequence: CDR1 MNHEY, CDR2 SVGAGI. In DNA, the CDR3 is TGTGCCAGCAGTCGAGACAGTCTAGGCTACGAGCAGTACGTC. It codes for CASSRDSLGYEQYV.

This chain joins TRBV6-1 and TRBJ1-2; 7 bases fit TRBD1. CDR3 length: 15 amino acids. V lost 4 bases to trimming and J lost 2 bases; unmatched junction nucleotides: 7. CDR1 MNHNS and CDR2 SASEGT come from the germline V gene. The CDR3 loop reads CASSANLQGNYGYTF. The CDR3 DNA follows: TGTGCCAGCAGTGCGAACTTACAGGGGAACTATGGCTACACCTTC.

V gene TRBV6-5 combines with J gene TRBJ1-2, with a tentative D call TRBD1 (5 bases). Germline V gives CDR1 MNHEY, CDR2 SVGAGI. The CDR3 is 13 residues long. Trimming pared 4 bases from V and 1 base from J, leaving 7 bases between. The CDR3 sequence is CASSWGLNYGYTF. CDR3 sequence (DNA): TGTGCCAGCAGTTGGGGACTTAACTATGGCTACACCTTC.

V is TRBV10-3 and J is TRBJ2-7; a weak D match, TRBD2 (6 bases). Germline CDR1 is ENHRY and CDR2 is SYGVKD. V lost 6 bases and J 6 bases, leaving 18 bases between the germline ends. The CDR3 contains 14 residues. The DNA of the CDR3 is TGTGCCATCAGCGAGGGACTTACAACTGGCGAGCAGTACTTC. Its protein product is CAISEGLTTGEQYF.

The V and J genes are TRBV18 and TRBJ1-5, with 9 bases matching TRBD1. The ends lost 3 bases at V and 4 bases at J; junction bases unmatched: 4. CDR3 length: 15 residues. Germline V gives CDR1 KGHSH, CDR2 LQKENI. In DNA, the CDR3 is TGTGCCAGCTCACCCGGGGACAGGGAAAATCAGCCCCAGCATTTT. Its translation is CASSPGDRENQPQHF.

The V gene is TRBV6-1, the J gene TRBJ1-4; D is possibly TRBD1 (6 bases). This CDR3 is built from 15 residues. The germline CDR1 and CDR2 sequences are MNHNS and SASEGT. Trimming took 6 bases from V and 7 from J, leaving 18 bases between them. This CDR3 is CASSVSSTGREKLFF. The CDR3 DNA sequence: TGTGCCAGCAGCGTCTCCTCGACAGGACGTGAAAAACTGTTTTTT.

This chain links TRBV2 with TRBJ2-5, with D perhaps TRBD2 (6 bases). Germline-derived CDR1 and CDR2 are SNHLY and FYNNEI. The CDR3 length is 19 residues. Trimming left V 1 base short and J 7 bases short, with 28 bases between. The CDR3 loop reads CASSEGGVGGFGSWGTQYF. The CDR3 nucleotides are TGTGCCAGCAGTGAAGGGGGGGTCGGCGGTTTCGGGAGCTGGGGGACCCAGTACTTC.

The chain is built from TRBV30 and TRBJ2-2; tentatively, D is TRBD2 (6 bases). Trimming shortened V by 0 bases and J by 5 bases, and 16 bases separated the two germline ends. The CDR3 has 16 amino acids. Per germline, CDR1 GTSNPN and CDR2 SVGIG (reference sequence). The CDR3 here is CAWSVHQGGGTGELFF. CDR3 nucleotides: TGTGCCTGGAGTGTACATCAGGGAGGAGGAACCGGGGAGCTGTTTTTT.

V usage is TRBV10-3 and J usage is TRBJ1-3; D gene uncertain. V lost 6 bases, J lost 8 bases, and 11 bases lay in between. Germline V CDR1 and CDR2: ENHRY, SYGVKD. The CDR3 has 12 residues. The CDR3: CAIRGNGDTIYF. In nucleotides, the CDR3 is TGTGCCATCAGGGGGAACGGGGACACCATATATTTT.

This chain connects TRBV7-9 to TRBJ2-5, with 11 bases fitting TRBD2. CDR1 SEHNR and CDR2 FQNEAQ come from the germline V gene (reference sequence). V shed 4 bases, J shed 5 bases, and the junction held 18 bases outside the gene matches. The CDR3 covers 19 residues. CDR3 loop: CASSSNRGLAGGLVETQYF. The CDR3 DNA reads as TGTGCCAGCAGCTCAAACCGCGGACTAGCGGGCGGGCTGGTTGAGACCCAGTACTTC.

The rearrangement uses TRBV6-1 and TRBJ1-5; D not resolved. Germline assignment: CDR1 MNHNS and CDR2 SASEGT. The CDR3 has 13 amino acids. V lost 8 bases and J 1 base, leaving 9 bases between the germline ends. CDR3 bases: TGTGCCAGCGGGCAGAAGAGCAATCAGCCCCAGCATTTT. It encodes CASGQKSNQPQHF.

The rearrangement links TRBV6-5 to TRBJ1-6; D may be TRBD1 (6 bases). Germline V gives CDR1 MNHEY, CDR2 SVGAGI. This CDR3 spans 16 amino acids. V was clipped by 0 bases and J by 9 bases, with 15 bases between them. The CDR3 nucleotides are TGTGCCAGCAGTTACTCTGCGGACAGAGGGGGTTCACCCCTCCACTTT. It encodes CASSYSADRGGSPLHF.

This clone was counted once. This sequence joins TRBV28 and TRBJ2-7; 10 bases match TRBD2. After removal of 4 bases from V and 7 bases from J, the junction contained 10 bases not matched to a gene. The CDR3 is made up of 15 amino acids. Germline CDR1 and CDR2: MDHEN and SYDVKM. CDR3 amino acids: CASSSLAGGRPEQYV. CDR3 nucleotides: TGTGCCAGCAGTTCCTTAGCGGGGGGCCGACCTGAGCAGTACGTC.

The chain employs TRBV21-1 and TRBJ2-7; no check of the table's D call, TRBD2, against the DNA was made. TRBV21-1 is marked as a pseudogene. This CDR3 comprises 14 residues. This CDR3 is CASSSYREYREQYF. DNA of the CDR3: TGTGCCAGCAGCTCCTATCGGGAGTATCGCGAGCAGTACTTC.

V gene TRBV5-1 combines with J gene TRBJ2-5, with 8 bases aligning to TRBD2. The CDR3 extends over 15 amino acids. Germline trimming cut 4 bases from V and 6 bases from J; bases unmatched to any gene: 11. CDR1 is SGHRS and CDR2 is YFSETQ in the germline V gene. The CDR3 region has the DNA TGCGCCAGCAGCCGCCGGGGGGGGCCGGAGAAGACCCAGTACTTC. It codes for CASSRRGGPEKTQYF.

The CDR3 bases are TGTGCCAGCAGCTTAGGAGGGGGACACACCACAGATACGCAGTATTTT. As protein: CASSLGGGHTTDTQYF. The rearrangement uses TRBV11-2 and TRBJ2-3; maybe TRBD1 (6 bases). Per the germline V gene, CDR1 is SGHAT and CDR2 is FQNNGV. This CDR3 is 16 amino acids long. Deletions cut 1 base from V and 2 bases from J, with 13 bases between.

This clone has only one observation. The CDR3 DNA follows: TGCGCCAGCAGCTTAGCGGAGAGGACTGAAGCTTTCTTT. This gives the protein CASSLAERTEAFF. V gene TRBV5-1 combines with J gene TRBJ1-1; D unclear. Germline V gene data show CDR1 as SGHRS and CDR2 as YFSETQ. Trimming took 2 bases from V and 5 from J, leaving 10 bases between them. CDR3 length: 13 residues.

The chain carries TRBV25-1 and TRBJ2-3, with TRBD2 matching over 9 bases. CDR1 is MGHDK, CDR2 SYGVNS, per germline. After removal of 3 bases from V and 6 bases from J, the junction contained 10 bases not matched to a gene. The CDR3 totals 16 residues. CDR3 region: CASSDLSGGLLDTQYF. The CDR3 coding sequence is TGTGCCAGCAGTGATCTTAGCGGGGGCCTCCTGGATACGCAGTATTTT.

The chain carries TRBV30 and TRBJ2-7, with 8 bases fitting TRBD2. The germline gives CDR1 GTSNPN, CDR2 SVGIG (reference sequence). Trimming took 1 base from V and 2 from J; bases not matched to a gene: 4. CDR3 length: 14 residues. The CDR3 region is CAWSAGGPAYEQYF. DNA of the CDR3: TGTGCCTGGAGTGCGGGAGGGCCGGCCTACGAGCAGTACTTC.